Listed below are T cell receptor beta chains from one sample, sequenced in a study of T-cell reconstitution after alpha-beta-depleted transplantation in children. Using its own MiXCR run on the PCR reads, TCRdb lists one record per CDR3 protein. The sample consists of 200,000 to 250,000 distinct CDR3 sequences, approximately 12% of them appearing once. Here the sequenced sample was PBMCs from the stem cell graft donor, taken from the stem cell graft. The receptors originated from a human donor who donated a stem cell graft to a child with acute lymphoblastic leukemia. CDR3s leave out the opening cysteine and the closing phenylalanine or tryptophan. Fields, in order: clone size, V gene, J gene, CDR3 protein. Where a row states a size, it is once, few, many or the class of an expanded clone; other rows omit it.

many	TRBV10-3	TRBJ1-1	AISPGGNTEAF
few	TRBV5-1	TRBJ2-2	ASSFTLANTGELF
many	TRBV10-3	TRBJ1-3	ASRSRVAAGNTIY
many	TRBV12-3/TRBV12-4	TRBJ2-1	ASSLMLAGSAGNEQF
many	TRBV4-3	TRBJ2-7	ASSRTTGGNEQY
many	TRBV5-1	TRBJ2-3	ASSEGQDSTDTQY
many	TRBV12-3/TRBV12-4	TRBJ1-2	ASSLGGHNPNYGYT
many	TRBV20-1	TRBJ1-6	SARDLSPRSPLH
many	TRBV9	TRBJ2-7	ASSVEGTHYEQY
NA	TRBV10-3	TRBJ2-7	AISELGSFEQY
many	TRBV5-1	TRBJ1-1	ASSPRVAVDTEAF
many	TRBV28	TRBJ1-1	ASASPGAEAF